The 32 T cell receptor beta chains given below trace back to one sample, sequenced in a study of cytomegalovirus exposure and HLA in healthy donors. The PCR ran on 60 Vbeta and 13 Jbeta primers. Only in-frame clones appear in the TCRdb table, and some are missing; sequencing was by immunoSEQ multiplex PCR. Among 150,000 to 200,000 clones, under 85% were seen once, and the ten largest hold over 2%. Sequenced input: PBMCs. These receptors were collected from a human donor in good health.

This clone appeared a few times. The chain uses TRBV9 and TRBJ2-3, with TRBD2 matching 16 bases. This CDR3 is built from 19 residues. Germline-derived CDR1 and CDR2 are SGDLS and YYNGEE. Unmatched junction bases numbered 11, after V lost 4 bases and J lost 3 bases. The chain's CDR3 is CASSTGLAGGLLLTDTQYF. The CDR3 DNA follows: TGTGCCAGCAGCACGGGACTAGCGGGGGGGCTCCTCTTGACAGATACGCAGTATTTT. The variable domain in full, with the rest retrieved from reference TRBV9 and TRBJ2-3, is DSGVTQTPKHLITATGQRVTLRCSPRSGDLSVYWYQQSLDQGLQFLIQYYNGEERAKGNILERFSAQQFPDLHSELNLSSLELGDSALYFCASSTGLAGGLLLTDTQYFGPGTRLTVL.

The V gene is TRBV2, the J gene TRBJ1-1; 9 bases are shared with TRBD1. The trim removed 1 base at V and 7 bases at J, leaving 4 bases unmatched. This CDR3 has 14 residues. In germline, CDR1 is SNHLY, CDR2 FYNNEI. This chain's CDR3 is CASSEGQGGCEAFF. The CDR3 coding sequence is TGTGCCAGCAGTGAAGGACAGGGGGGTTGTGAAGCTTTCTTT. The complete variable domain, with remaining parts taken from reference TRBV2 and TRBJ1-1, reads EPEVTQTPSHQVTQMGQEVILRCVPISNHLYFYWYRQILGQKVEFLVSFYNNEISEKSEIFDDQFSVERPDGSNFTLKIRSTKLEDSAMYFCASSEGQGGCEAFFGQGTRLTVV.

This clone came up a few times. This chain links TRBV27 with TRBJ1-1, with no clear D. CDR1 is MNHEY, CDR2 SMNVEV, per germline (reference sequence). The CDR3 sequence is 16 residues long. Trimming removed 1 base at V and 0 bases at J, with 12 bases between. The CDR3 loop reads CASSLYSPLLNTEAFF. The DNA for the CDR3 is TGTGCCAGCAGTTTATATAGTCCTCTCCTGAACACTGAAGCTTTCTTT.

About this clone: This CDR3 is also generated by other DNA sequences in the sample. J is TRBJ2-1 and V is TRBV5-1, with 10 bases aligning to TRBD2. Looked up from germline, CDR1 is SGHRS and CDR2 is YFSETQ. The CDR3 contains 14 residues. V shed 6 bases and J 4 bases; nucleotides not matched to a gene: 4. The CDR3 DNA follows: TGCGCCAGCACCCCTAGCGGGGGTTACAATGAGCAGTTCTTC. Protein product: CASTPSGGYNEQFF.

The chain is built from TRBV10-3 and TRBJ2-7; 8 bases are shared with TRBD1. V lost 4 bases to trimming and J lost 0 bases; unmatched junction nucleotides: 2. This CDR3 contains 14 residues. CDR1 and CDR2 from the germline V gene are ENHRY and SYGVKD. CDR3 in amino acids: CAISGTGYSYEQYF. For the CDR3, the DNA is TGTGCCATCAGTGGGACAGGGTACTCCTACGAGCAGTACTTC.

CDR3 DNA: TGCGCCAGCAGCCCTATGGAGGGGAAGGCGGACACTGAAGCTTTCTTT. This sequence encodes CASSPMEGKADTEAFF. The chain employs TRBV10-2 and TRBJ1-1; the D gene is possibly TRBD1 (5 bases). CDR1 is WSHSY and CDR2 is SAAADI in the germline V gene. The V gene lost 6 bases and the J gene lost 3 bases, with 20 bases spanning the gap. CDR3 length: 16 residues.

This sequence joins TRBV4-1 and TRBJ2-1; 7 bases agree with TRBD1. V trimming: 6 bases; J trimming: 7 bases; junction bases outside the gene matches: 15. Germline V gene sequence: CDR1 MGHRA, CDR2 YSYEKL. This CDR3 has 16 amino acids. DNA of the CDR3: TGCGCCAGCAGACCCGCGACAGGGATCGGGAAAAATGAGCAGTTCTTC. It specifies CASRPATGIGKNEQFF.

The chain uses TRBV7-9 and TRBJ1-1; no clear D. The CDR3 length is 16 residues. Deletions cut 1 base from V and 3 bases from J, with 15 bases between. The germline V gene encodes CDR1 SEHNR and CDR2 FQNEAQ (reference sequence). The CDR3 nucleotides read TGTGCCAGCAGCTTAGAACGTTCCGGTACCGACACTGAAGCTTTCTTT. Amino acid sequence: CASSLERSGTDTEAFF.

V and J are TRBV14 and TRBJ2-5, with 14 bases matching TRBD2. V gave up 4 bases and J gave up 4 bases; unmatched junction bases: 11. CDR1 and CDR2 (germline): SGHDN, FVKESK. This CDR3 is built from 18 residues. CDR3 in amino acids: CASSRISRGLAGGETQYF. In nucleotides, the CDR3 is TGTGCCAGCAGCCGAATAAGTAGAGGACTAGCGGGAGGAGAGACCCAGTACTTC.

A single count supports this clone. The CDR3 sequence is CASSLGQTNTEAFF. For the CDR3, the DNA is TGTGCCAGCAGTTTAGGACAGACTAACACTGAAGCTTTCTTT. The genes are TRBV5-4 and TRBJ1-1, with a tentative D call TRBD1 (6 bases). Germline V CDR1 and CDR2: SGHNT, YYREEE (reference sequence). This CDR3 spans 14 amino acids. V lost 5 bases to trimming and J lost 2 bases, with 13 bases between them.

This chain uses TRBV13 with TRBJ2-7, with TRBD1 matching over 7 bases. Germline assignment: CDR1 PRHDT and CDR2 FYEKMQ (reference sequence). The CDR3 runs 14 residues. With 7 bases clipped from V and 0 bases from J, the junction kept 6 bases outside the gene matches. In nucleotides, the CDR3 is TGTGCCAGCACCAACAGGGGCAGCTCCTACGAGCAGTACTTC. It encodes CASTNRGSSYEQYF.

CDR3 residues: CASSPRRSRYTDTQYF. DNA of the CDR3: TGTGCCAGCAGCCCTCGACGATCTAGGTACACAGATACGCAGTATTTT. The chain combines TRBV5-6 with TRBJ2-3; D not resolved. V shed 4 bases and J shed 2 bases, with 17 bases lying between them. This CDR3 contains 16 residues. Germline CDR1 reads SGHDT; CDR2 reads YYEEEE.

This chain connects TRBV5-1 to TRBJ2-2; 10 bases align to TRBD1. The CDR3 sequence is 14 residues long. CDR1 and CDR2 (germline): SGHRS, YFSETQ. The J segment lost 4 bases and the V segment lost 5 bases, leaving 2 bases of the junction unmatched. Here the CDR3 reads CASRDRGATGELFF. DNA for the CDR3: TGCGCCAGCAGGGACAGGGGGGCCACCGGGGAGCTGTTTTTT.

Remarks on this clone: Other DNA variants within this sample encode the same CDR3. The rearrangement uses TRBV9 and TRBJ2-7; 8 bases fit TRBD2. The CDR3 spans 15 residues. V dropped 0 bases and J dropped 0; count of bases not matched to a gene: 2. Per germline, CDR1 SGDLS and CDR2 YYNGEE. CDR3 amino acids: CASSVDGTSSYEQYF. CDR3 bases: TGTGCCAGCAGCGTAGATGGGACTAGCTCCTACGAGCAGTACTTC.

This chain links TRBV27 with TRBJ1-2; no clear D gene. This CDR3 has 14 amino acids. In germline, CDR1 is MNHEY, CDR2 SMNVEV (reference sequence). V was cut by 5 bases and J by 6 bases, with 16 bases left in between. This chain's CDR3 is CASSTNGLKNGYTF. CDR3 sequence (DNA): TGTGCCAGCAGTACCAACGGTCTAAAGAATGGCTACACCTTC.

The V gene is TRBV6-5, the J gene TRBJ2-7, with 8 bases fitting TRBD1. Germline loops: CDR1 MNHEY, CDR2 SVGAGI. CDR3 length: 14 amino acids. Germline trimming cut 6 bases from V and 0 bases from J; bases unmatched to any gene: 4. CDR3 region: CASSRTGGSYEQYF. CDR3 bases: TGTGCCAGCAGCCGCACAGGGGGCTCCTACGAGCAGTACTTC.

The CDR3 DNA reads as TGTGCCAGCAGTACCCCAAGCCTCACTAACTATGGCTACACCTTC. Protein product: CASSTPSLTNYGYTF. The J gene is TRBJ1-2, the V gene TRBV6-5; no clear D gene. V shed 5 bases and J shed 0 bases, with 13 bases lying between them. The CDR3 spans 15 residues. Germline assignment: CDR1 MNHEY and CDR2 SVGAGI.

The gene calls are TRBV2 and TRBJ2-3; 13 positions agree with TRBD2. This CDR3 region has 16 residues. The ends lost 10 bases at V and 5 bases at J; junction bases unmatched: 12. Germline V gene sequence: CDR1 SNHLY, CDR2 FYNNEI. The CDR3 spells CATSFGTSGVIDTQYF. The CDR3 coding sequence is TGTGCCACCTCCTTTGGGACTAGCGGGGTAATAGATACGCAGTATTTT. The complete variable domain, with remaining parts taken from reference TRBV2 and TRBJ2-3, reads EPEVTQTPSHQVTQMGQEVILRCVPISNHLYFYWYRQILGQKVEFLVSFYNNEISEKSEIFDDQFSVERPDGSNFTLKIRSTKLEDSAMYFCATSFGTSGVIDTQYFGPGTRLTVL.

This chain links TRBV12-5 with TRBJ2-7; TRBD2 aligns across 7 bases. Germline CDR1 LGHNT, CDR2 FRNRAP. V dropped 6 bases and J dropped 6; count of bases not matched to a gene: 11. CDR3 length: 14 amino acids. DNA for the CDR3: TGTGCTAGTGGCCCCCCTCGACTAGCACGCGAGCAGTACTTC. Residues: CASGPPRLAREQYF.

The count of this clone is one. V and J are TRBV6-5 and TRBJ2-7, with a possible D match to TRBD1 (6 bases). CDR3 length equals 14 residues. Trimming pared 6 bases from V and 8 bases from J, leaving 20 bases between. Germline CDR1 reads MNHEY; CDR2 reads SVGAGI. The CDR3 loop is CASRPNPQGGQQYF. Here the CDR3 DNA reads TGTGCCAGCAGACCCAACCCACAGGGTGGCCAGCAGTACTTC.

This chain uses TRBV5-5 with TRBJ1-5; possibly TRBD1 for D (6 bases). CDR1 and CDR2 from the germline V gene are SGHKS and YYEKEE (reference sequence). With 2 bases removed from V and 0 bases from J, the gap between germline ends came to 12 bases. This CDR3 is built from 16 residues. CDR3 amino acids: CASSFRGSYSNQPQHF. DNA of the CDR3: TGTGCCAGCAGCTTTAGGGGGAGTTATAGCAATCAGCCCCAGCATTTT.

CDR3 coding DNA: TGTGCCAGCAGCCCCCGGCAGGCGAACACCGGGGAGCTGTTTTTT. Amino acids: CASSPRQANTGELFF. This chain connects TRBV9 to TRBJ2-2; D uncertain. Germline V gives CDR1 SGDLS, CDR2 YYNGEE. This CDR3 is built from 15 residues. V dropped 4 bases and J dropped 0 bases, with 10 bases sitting between them.

The chain carries TRBV5-6 and TRBJ1-2; 9 bases are a match to TRBD1. Germline-derived CDR1 and CDR2 are SGHDT and YYEEEE. The CDR3 totals 16 residues. Germline trimming cut 4 bases from V and 5 bases from J; bases unmatched to any gene: 12. CDR3 amino acids: CASSPLGDREVYGYTF. The CDR3 bases are TGTGCCAGCAGCCCCCTCGGGGACAGGGAGGTGTATGGCTACACCTTC.

The chain employs TRBV10-3 and TRBJ2-5; 13 nucleotides align to TRBD2. The germline CDR1 and CDR2 sequences are ENHRY and SYGVKD. V shed 8 bases, J shed 1 base, and the junction held 4 bases outside the gene matches. This CDR3 has 15 amino acids. In DNA, the CDR3 is TGTGCCATCGCCGGACTAGCGGGGGCCCAAGAGACCCAGTACTTC. Residues: CAIAGLAGAQETQYF.

This clone has just one count. CDR3 sequence: CASSLPTGGSPYEQYF. CDR3 bases: TGTGCCAGCAGCTTACCGACAGGTGGCTCTCCCTACGAGCAGTACTTC. The chain combines TRBV7-9 with TRBJ2-7, with D maybe TRBD1 (6 bases). Trimming removed 2 bases from V and 2 bases from J, with 16 bases in between. This CDR3 is 16 amino acids long. Looked up from germline, CDR1 is SEHNR and CDR2 is FQNEAQ (reference sequence).

The V call is TRBV5-1, the J call TRBJ1-1; D perhaps matches TRBD1 (5 bases). Germline-derived CDR1 and CDR2 are SGHRS and YFSETQ. This CDR3 spans 12 amino acids. V shed 4 bases and J shed 4 bases, with 8 bases lying between them. CDR3 bases: TGCGCCAGCAGCCCTGACAGCACTGAAGCTTTCTTT. It yields the protein CASSPDSTEAFF.

The chain has TRBV4-2 and TRBJ1-5; D may be TRBD1 (5 bases). The CDR3 consists of 13 residues. V lost 0 bases to trimming and J lost 7 bases, with 7 bases between them. Germline V lookup: CDR1 LGHNA, CDR2 YNFKEQ. The CDR3 loop reads CASSQDRGQPQHF. In DNA, the CDR3 is TGTGCCAGCAGCCAAGATAGGGGCCAGCCCCAGCATTTT.

The CDR3 DNA reads as TGTGCCAGCACACCGGAGTTGGGAGGGGGCACTGAAGCTTTCTTT. Amino acid sequence: CASTPELGGGTEAFF. The V gene is TRBV6-5, the J gene TRBJ1-1; tentative D call: TRBD1 (6 bases). This CDR3 has 15 residues. Trimming left V 7 bases short and J 4 bases short, with 19 bases between. Germline V gene data show CDR1 as MNHEY and CDR2 as SVGAGI.

This clone has just a few counts. This chain links TRBV4-3 with TRBJ1-3; D might be TRBD1 (6 bases). Germline V gene sequence: CDR1 LGHNA, CDR2 YSLEER. The CDR3 is made up of 14 amino acids. The germline V and J ends were trimmed by 1 base and 7 bases, with 11 bases remaining between them. The CDR3 region has the DNA TGCGCCAGCAGCCAAGCAGGGGATAAGAACACCATATATTTT. Translated: CASSQAGDKNTIYF.

The rearrangement joins TRBV15 to TRBJ2-7; 14 bases are a match to TRBD2. Germline V CDR1 and CDR2: LNHNV, YYDKDF (reference sequence). After removal of 0 bases from V and 6 bases from J, the junction contained 4 bases not matched to a gene. The CDR3 is made up of 16 amino acids. The CDR3 region is CATSRDRGTSGGEQYF. In DNA form, the CDR3 reads TGTGCCACCAGCAGAGATAGAGGGACTAGCGGGGGCGAGCAGTACTTC.

This clone was detected only once. The V and J genes are TRBV19 and TRBJ2-7; 12 bases map to TRBD2. Unmatched junction bases numbered 9, after V lost 3 bases and J lost 0 bases. The germline gives CDR1 LNHDA, CDR2 SQIVND (reference sequence). This CDR3 region has 18 residues. For the CDR3, the DNA is TGTGCCAGTAGTATGAGAGGGCTAGCGGGGGGGCCCTCCTACGAGCAGTACTTC. Translation: CASSMRGLAGGPSYEQYF.

The chain recombines TRBV5-8 with TRBJ1-5, with 8 bases identical to TRBD1. Germline CDR1 and CDR2: SGHTS and YDEGEE. CDR3 size: 16 residues. Losses at the gene ends were 4 bases for V and 6 bases for J; bases not matched to a gene: 12. CDR3 protein: CASSPPPQGAAQPQHF. CDR3 in DNA: TGTGCCAGCAGCCCCCCCCCGCAGGGGGCCGCTCAGCCCCAGCATTTT.